Described below is a single T cell receptor (beta chain) sequence and its context. What this receptor recognizes is not known. Per-base qualities were not stored, and no clone one base away is much larger. The data belong to a study of radiotherapy plus CTLA-4 blockade in lung cancer (dated by TCRdb to 2016 to 2018). With respect to the entire study: Among enrolled patients, roughly 18% had an objective response and roughly 30% reached disease control.

The junction shows trimming of 4 bases on V and 8 bases on J, plus 20 bases between the germline ends. CDR1 is given as SGHTA and CDR2 as FQGTGA, both from the germline V gene. Taken from cysteine to phenylalanine, the CDR3 has 15 residues. The kept DNA is CDR3 alone, 45 bases in frame from the first base. Focal radiation therapy combined with CTLA-4 blockade (ipilimumab) was tested in patients with chemo-refractory metastatic non-small-cell lung cancer. The library was made by the immunoSEQ multiplex PCR assay. Here the immuneACCESS table is served through TCRdb, limited to in-frame sequences with V and J called. Missing clones are a known gap in these copies; in checked studies unresolved V genes cover under half, and the rest lacks a known reason. For this sample the table gives roughly 110,000 clones, of which roughly 84% were detected only once. 2.4% of the sample belongs to the ten largest clones.

On the study overall, not on this receptor specifically: TCR clones derived from tumors expanded in peripheral blood after treatment with radiotherapy and ipilimumab. The strongest predictors of response were reported to be early dynamic shifts in blood T cell clones along with a rise in serum interferon-beta following radiation.

The sequence joins TRBV7-3 to TRBJ1-2; the D gene is perhaps TRBD1, on 5 matching bases. The sample consisted of peripheral blood, taken from a patient treated with radiotherapy plus ipilimumab. The sequence derives from a human donor with non-small cell lung cancer that progressed on radiotherapy plus ipilimumab. Some clones in this sample may be carry-over from other donors' samples. In nucleotide form, the sequence is TGTGCCAGCAGCTCCACCAGGGAGGCTCTGGAGGGCTACACCTTC. Translated, this is CASSSTREALEGYTF.